The next 21 T cell receptor beta chains were all read from a single sample in a study of Graves' ophthalmopathy and Graves' hyperthyroidism (dated by TCRdb to the late 2010s). The sequencing machine was an Illumina HiSeq 2000. For repertoire sequencing, TCR beta CDR3 regions were amplified from RNA transcripts. The first round of RT-PCR was done with HTBI primers and the Qiagen OneStep RT-PCR kit, and was followed by a second round of multiplex PCR, then size selection and purification. TCRdb cleaned the public reads at Q25 with fastp, built clones with MiXCR and kept in-frame beta chains. Rows with one shared CDR3 protein collapse into an entry with the most common genes and DNA. The sample includes over a million distinct CDR3 sequences, with roughly 35% observed a single time. Roughly 10% of the sample lies in the top ten. Sequenced: peripheral blood or thyroid tissue (not recorded which). The receptors originated from an adult man with Graves' hyperthyroidism.

The V call is TRBV7-2, the J call TRBJ2-7, with TRBD2 as a possible D gene (6 bases). Between the trimmed V and J ends, which lost 5 bases and 2 bases, there was a span of 16 bases. The CDR3 loop spans 15 amino acids. Germline-derived CDR1 and CDR2 are SGHTA and FQGNSA. As DNA, the CDR3 is TGTGCCAGCAGCACTATGGGGGGACGGACCTACGAGCAGTACTTC. Translating it yields CASSTMGGRTYEQYF.

This clonotype showed up many times. The CDR3 nucleotides read TGTGCCAGCAGTGATGAGGGACAGGGCTACGAGCAGTACTTC. Protein product: CASSDEGQGYEQYF. The chain recombines TRBV2 with TRBJ2-7, with 9 nucleotides matching TRBD1. CDR1 and CDR2 (germline): SNHLY, FYNNEI. There are 14 residues in the CDR3. V shed 3 bases, J shed 3 bases, and the junction held 3 bases outside the gene matches.

This clonotype has more than one count but fewer than ten. It may be a read error: a sequence one base away is much more abundant. V and J are TRBV12-3 or TRBV12-4 and TRBJ2-5; D is uncertain. The length of the CDR3 is 14 residues. V was cut by 2 bases and J by 0 bases, with 7 bases left in between. The CDR3 DNA reads as TGTGCCAGCAGTTTAATGGGGAACCAAGAGACCCAGTACTTC. Amino acids: CASSLMGNQETQYF.

This clonotype was found many times. The genes are TRBV20-1 and TRBJ1-2; D is perhaps TRBD1 (5 bases). The germline V gene has CDR1 DFQATT and CDR2 SNEGSKA (reference sequence). Deletions cut 2 bases from V and 4 bases from J, with 11 bases between. This CDR3 has 13 amino acids. CDR3 loop: CSARPGQLYGYTF. CDR3 nucleotides: TGCAGTGCTAGACCAGGGCAGCTCTATGGCTACACCTTC.

This clonotype was detected many times. J is TRBJ2-2 and V is TRBV29-1, with D maybe TRBD1 (6 bases). V was pared by 4 bases and J by 1 base, with 19 bases between. CDR3 length equals 17 residues. The germline gives CDR1 SQVTM, CDR2 ANQGSEA. In nucleotides, the CDR3 is TGCAGCGTTGTGGTACAGGGAGCACTCTTGAACACCGGGGAGCTGTTTTTT. Translated: CSVVVQGALLNTGELFF.

This clonotype was seen at least ten times. J is TRBJ2-5 and V is TRBV7-9; D is unresolved. Germline CDR1 is SEHNR and CDR2 is FQNEAQ (reference sequence). The V gene lost 1 base and the J gene lost 5 bases, with 5 bases spanning the gap. The CDR3 contains 12 residues. The CDR3 DNA is TGTGCCAGCAGCTTAGTGGGCGAGACCCAGTACTTC. Protein: CASSLVGETQYF.

The chain combines TRBV29-1 with TRBJ2-1; D may match TRBD1 or TRBD2 (5 bases each). There are 13 residues in the CDR3. With 0 bases removed from V and 6 bases from J, the gap between germline ends came to 9 bases. CDR1 is SQVTM, CDR2 ANQGSEA, per germline. The chain's CDR3 is CSVEDEGRNEQFF. CDR3 sequence (DNA): TGCAGCGTTGAAGATGAGGGACGCAATGAGCAGTTCTTC.

This clonotype was counted once. CDR3 in amino acids: CASRREWVLAEQYF. CDR3 nucleotides: TGCGCCAGCAGAAGGGAGTGGGTTCTCGCCGAGCAGTACTTC. The chain employs TRBV5-1 and TRBJ2-7, with TRBD2 as a possible D gene (5 bases). Trimming stripped 5 bases from V and 6 bases from J, with 18 bases between. The CDR3 contains 14 residues. Germline V gives CDR1 SGHRS, CDR2 YFSETQ. Full variable domain (outside the CDR3, taken from reference TRBV5-1 and TRBJ2-7): KAGVTQTPRYLIKTRGQQVTLSCSPISGHRSVSWYQQTPGQGLQFLFEYFSETQRNKGNFPGRFSGRQFSNSRSEMNVSTLELGDSALYLCASRREWVLAEQYFGPGTRLTVT.

Ten or more counts support this clonotype. The rearrangement joins TRBV29-1 to TRBJ1-2; 12 bases fit TRBD1. Germline V gene lookup returns CDR1 SQVTM and CDR2 ANQGSEA. Unmatched junction bases numbered 7, after V lost 7 bases and J lost 7 bases. This CDR3 region has 13 residues. DNA of the CDR3: TGCAGCGCCCCGGGACAGGGGGCTGGTGGCTACACCTTC. It is translated as CSAPGQGAGGYTF.

This clonotype was counted a few times. The chain links TRBV11-1 to TRBJ1-1; tentative D call: TRBD1 (6 bases). CDR3 length: 15 residues. The germline gives CDR1 SGHAT, CDR2 FQDESV (reference sequence). The V end was cut by 3 bases, the J end by 4 bases, with 15 bases between. The CDR3 sequence: CASSLNGGMGTEAFF. CDR3 in DNA: TGTGCCAGCAGCTTGAACGGGGGCATGGGCACTGAAGCTTTCTTT.

The CDR3 coding sequence is TGTGCCAGCAGTTACGGGTTTGCAACTAATGAAAAACTGTTTTTT. Translating gives CASSYGFATNEKLFF. The V gene is TRBV6-5, the J gene TRBJ1-4; D unclear. Trimming took off 2 bases at V and 0 bases at J, with 7 bases between the two ends. The length of the CDR3 is 15 residues. The germline gives CDR1 MNHEY, CDR2 SVGAGI.

In this sample, this clonotype turned up many times. CDR3 DNA: TGTGCCAGCACCGGGACAGGAGGGGGGTATGAAAAACTGTTTTTT. Translation gives CASTGTGGGYEKLFF. V usage is TRBV2 and J usage is TRBJ1-4; 8 bases map to TRBD1. Germline V lookup: CDR1 SNHLY, CDR2 FYNNEI. There are 15 residues in the CDR3. V lost 7 bases, J lost 6 bases, and 10 bases stayed unmatched.

This clonotype has a single count. V and J are TRBV7-9 and TRBJ1-6; no clear D. This CDR3 has 10 residues. Trimming took off 1 base at V and 16 bases at J, with 5 bases between the two ends. CDR1 is SEHNR, CDR2 FQNEAQ, per germline (reference sequence). Here the CDR3 reads CASSLGLLHF. The CDR3 nucleotides are TGTGCCAGCAGCTTAGGCCTACTCCACTTT.

This clonotype has a single count. V and J are TRBV5-1 and TRBJ1-6, with D tentatively TRBD1 (5 bases). V was shortened by 0 bases and J by 14 bases, with 18 bases between the two germline ends. Germline loops: CDR1 SGHRS, CDR2 YFSETQ. This CDR3 region has 15 residues. The CDR3 region is CASSLGAGGAVALHF. The DNA for the CDR3 is TGCGCCAGCAGCTTGGGTGCGGGGGGAGCAGTGGCCCTCCACTTT.

This clonotype was counted only a few times. The rearrangement uses TRBV28 and TRBJ2-5; tentative D call: TRBD2 (5 bases). The CDR3 contains 16 residues. V was clipped by 2 bases and J by 5 bases, with 18 bases between them. Germline loops: CDR1 MDHEN, CDR2 SYDVKM. CDR3 protein: CASSLPTPSGWETQYF. The DNA of the CDR3 is TGTGCCAGCAGTTTACCAACTCCGTCGGGGTGGGAGACCCAGTACTTC.

This rearrangement joins TRBV7-8 to TRBJ1-2, with TRBD1 as a possible D gene (6 bases). Trimming removed 0 bases from V and 8 bases from J, with 13 bases in between. This CDR3 comprises 14 residues. Germline lookup yields CDR1 SGHVS and CDR2 FQNEAQ. The CDR3 protein is CASSLAGALSGYTF. The CDR3 coding sequence is TGTGCCAGCAGCTTAGCGGGGGCTTTGAGCGGCTACACCTTC.

For this clonotype: Given a much more abundant clone one base away, this may be a read error. The V call is TRBV5-1, the J call TRBJ2-5, with D maybe TRBD2 (5 bases). The CDR3 is made up of 13 amino acids. Looked up from germline, CDR1 is SGHRS and CDR2 is YFSETQ. CDR3 in amino acids: CASSPGNQEAQYF. The CDR3 nucleotides read TGCGCCAGCAGCCCGGGGAACCAAGAGGCCCAGTACTTC.

This clonotype was counted ten times or more. The chain recombines TRBV4-3 with TRBJ1-2, with unresolved D. V lost 4 bases and J lost 6, with 12 bases in between. Per the germline V gene, CDR1 is LGHNA and CDR2 is YSLEER. The CDR3 is made up of 13 amino acids. The CDR3 sequence: CASSPRGSDGYTF. In nucleotides, the CDR3 is TGCGCCAGCAGCCCTCGTGGATCCGATGGCTACACCTTC.

About this clonotype itself: This clone may be a read error of a much larger clone one base away. The chain combines TRBV10-3 with TRBJ2-5, with 11 bases lining up with TRBD1. Germline V lookup: CDR1 ENHRY, CDR2 SYGVKD. CDR3 length: 15 residues. The CDR3 nucleotides are TGTGCCACCAGTCCGGACAGGGGGCTTGAAGAGACCCAGTACTTC. It codes for CATSPDRGLEETQYF.

The chain joins TRBV11-2 to TRBJ2-6; D call uncertain. The CDR3 loop spans 15 amino acids. Looked up from germline, CDR1 is SGHAT and CDR2 is FQNNGV. The V end was cut by 4 bases, the J end by 2 bases, with 9 bases between. DNA of the CDR3: TGTGCCAGCAGCTGGTTACTACCTGGGGCCAACGTCCTGACTTTC. It encodes CASSWLLPGANVLTF.

The J gene is TRBJ2-7, the V gene TRBV29-1; TRBD1 matches at 9 bases. CDR3 length: 13 amino acids. Germline V gene sequence: CDR1 SQVTM, CDR2 ANQGSEA. Trimming took 5 bases from V and 5 from J; bases not matched to a gene: 7. The CDR3 region has the DNA TGCAGCGTTTTGGGGACAGGGTCGAACGAGCAGTACTTC. Its protein is CSVLGTGSNEQYF.